Below, one TCR beta chain is given with its context. Sequencing was performed with immunoSEQ multiplex PCR; in TCRdb, only in-frame clones are kept and a portion is missing. The repertoire holds roughly 190,000 clones, around 91% seen once, with approximately 1.4% in the top ten. Germline V gene data show CDR1 as SEHNR and CDR2 as FQNEAQ (reference sequence). The V and J ends lost 3 bases and 4 bases respectively, with 15 bases between them. The CDR3 loop spans 15 amino acids. These data come from a study of control samples from healthy donors and cancer patients. The chain is built from TRBV7-9 and TRBJ1-1; a weak D match, TRBD1 (5 bases). The sequencing sample was made of blood. The clonotype comes from a woman younger than 45 in good health. The DNA for the CDR3 is TGTGCCAGCAGCTTCCCGGGAGCTAGGGGCACTGAAGCTTTCTTT. Amino acids: CASSFPGARGTEAFF.